A single sample gave rise to the 16 T cell receptor beta chains below, sequenced in a study of blood T cell repertoires in COVID-19. The repertoire was sequenced with immunoSEQ multiplex PCR; TCRdb's copy has only in-frame clones and lacks some. This sample has about 360,000 clones, with roughly 86% found just once. Input material: peripheral blood. The receptors here all came from a human donor in a cohort sampled during active COVID-19.

The chain is built from TRBV9 and TRBJ2-5; 7 bases are a match to TRBD1. CDR3 length: 14 amino acids. The germline V gene has CDR1 SGDLS and CDR2 YYNGEE. With V trimmed by 3 bases and J by 2 bases, 4 bases remained unmatched. The CDR3 reads CASSDPGQQETQYF. The CDR3 DNA sequence: TGTGCCAGCAGCGACCCGGGACAGCAAGAGACCCAGTACTTC.

The chain is built from TRBV11-2 and TRBJ1-1; 10 nucleotides line up with TRBD1. The germline V gene has CDR1 SGHAT and CDR2 FQNNGV. This CDR3 region has 15 residues. Trimming at V came to 4 bases and at J to 6 bases, leaving 8 bases not matched to a gene. CDR3 nucleotide sequence: TGTGCCAGCAGCTCTTTCCGGGACAGGGGCGCTGAAGCTTTCTTT. Residues: CASSSFRDRGAEAFF.

This clone appeared once. The chain recombines TRBV6-6 with TRBJ1-4; perhaps TRBD1 as D (6 bases). Trimming removed 3 bases from V and 1 base from J, with 9 bases in between. Germline V lookup: CDR1 MNHNY, CDR2 SVGAGI (reference sequence). The CDR3 has 15 amino acids. CDR3 in amino acids: CASSYTGQTNEKLFF. DNA for the CDR3: TGTGCCAGCAGTTATACGGGACAAACTAATGAAAAACTGTTTTTT.

The rearrangement links TRBV6-6 to TRBJ1-1; D is possibly TRBD1 (6 bases). The CDR3 is made up of 14 amino acids. Trimming stripped 6 bases from V and 9 bases from J, with 20 bases between. The germline V gene has CDR1 MNHNY and CDR2 SVGAGI (reference sequence). For the CDR3, the DNA is TGTGCCAGCAGAATAAGGGCCCTTGACAGGCAAGCTTTCTTT. It encodes CASRIRALDRQAFF.

The V and J genes are TRBV7-9 and TRBJ2-7; TRBD2 might be the D (6 bases). The germline V gene encodes CDR1 SEHNR and CDR2 FQNEAQ (reference sequence). Between the trimmed V and J ends, which lost 5 bases and 5 bases, there was a span of 10 bases. CDR3 size: 12 residues. CDR3 coding DNA: TGTGCCAGCAGCCGGACTACCCACGAGCAGTACTTC. This translates into CASSRTTHEQYF.

This chain joins TRBV18 and TRBJ1-1; a weak D match, TRBD1 (6 bases). Trimming cost V 0 bases and J 2 bases, with 10 bases left between them. The CDR3 totals 15 residues. Germline V gives CDR1 KGHSH, CDR2 LQKENI. CDR3 residues: CASSPPAGANTEAFF. DNA for the CDR3: TGTGCCAGCTCACCACCGGCAGGGGCCAACACTGAAGCTTTCTTT.

The chain couples TRBV13 to TRBJ2-2; 7 nucleotides line up with TRBD2. Germline values: CDR1 PRHDT, CDR2 FYEKMQ (reference sequence). V dropped 0 bases and J dropped 5; count of bases not matched to a gene: 6. The CDR3 length is 16 residues. The DNA for the CDR3 is TGTGCCAGCAGCTTAGGCCGGCCCGGGGGGACCGGGGAGCTGTTTTTT. This encodes CASSLGRPGGTGELFF.

The rearrangement uses TRBV29-1 and TRBJ1-3, with TRBD1 as a possible D gene (5 bases). CDR1 SQVTM and CDR2 ANQGSEA come from the germline V gene. Between the trimmed V and J ends, which lost 4 bases and 1 base, there was a span of 17 bases. The CDR3 has 16 amino acids. The chain's CDR3 is CSVVWEGFDSGNTIYF. In DNA, the CDR3 is TGCAGCGTTGTATGGGAGGGGTTCGATTCTGGAAACACCATATATTTT.

J is TRBJ2-3 and V is TRBV27; no clear D gene. With 5 bases removed from V and 0 bases from J, the gap between germline ends came to 6 bases. This CDR3 is 13 amino acids long. Germline values: CDR1 MNHEY, CDR2 SMNVEV (reference sequence). The CDR3 protein is CASSETSTDTQYF. CDR3 DNA: TGTGCCAGCAGTGAAACAAGCACAGATACGCAGTATTTT.

This clone came up once. The chain joins TRBV5-1 to TRBJ2-5, with TRBD2 matching over 12 bases. V trimming: 1 base; J trimming: 1 base; junction bases outside the gene matches: 2. The CDR3 spans 16 residues. The germline V gene has CDR1 SGHRS and CDR2 YFSETQ. The CDR3 DNA sequence: TGCGCCAGCAGCTTGTCTAGCGGGGGGGCCCAAGAGACCCAGTACTTC. Translated, it gives CASSLSSGGAQETQYF.

V gene TRBV5-1 combines with J gene TRBJ2-7; 7 bases are a match to TRBD2. Germline lookup yields CDR1 SGHRS and CDR2 YFSETQ. Trimming took 2 bases from V and 6 from J; bases not matched to a gene: 11. This CDR3 comprises 15 residues. The CDR3: CASSLTGGSSSEQYF. Written as DNA, the CDR3 is TGCGCCAGCAGCTTAACGGGGGGTAGTTCATCCGAGCAGTACTTC.

With regard to this clone: A much larger clone differs by one base, so this may be a read error. The chain carries TRBV3-1 (or the pseudogene TRBV3-2) and TRBJ2-3, with 14 positions matching TRBD2. The CDR3 is made up of 15 amino acids. CDR1 LGHDT and CDR2 YNNKEL come from the germline V gene (reference sequence). Trimming removed 4 bases from V and 4 bases from J; junction bases left unmatched: 1. The CDR3 DNA reads TGTGCCAGCAGCCTGACTAGCGGGGGGGCAGATACGCAGTATTTT. Its translation is CASSLTSGGADTQYF.

The chain links TRBV2 to TRBJ2-1, with D perhaps TRBD2 (5 bases). Germline assignment: CDR1 SNHLY and CDR2 FYNNEI. There are 15 residues in the CDR3. Trimming left V 6 bases short and J 6 bases short, with 18 bases between. The CDR3 region is CASRTRALGGNEQFF. DNA of the CDR3: TGTGCCAGCAGAACCCGGGCCCTCGGAGGCAATGAGCAGTTCTTC.

This CDR3 is CASSSPTVSTDTQYF. In nucleotides, the CDR3 is TGTGCCAGCAGCAGCCCGACAGTGAGCACAGATACGCAGTATTTT. The J gene is TRBJ2-3, the V gene TRBV5-4; D is possibly TRBD1 (5 bases). Trimming took off 4 bases at V and 0 bases at J, with 12 bases between the two ends. Germline loops: CDR1 SGHNT, CDR2 YYREEE (reference sequence). CDR3 length: 15 residues.

V gene TRBV3-1 (or the pseudogene TRBV3-2) combines with J gene TRBJ1-2, with no clear D. With 1 base removed from V and 4 bases from J, the gap between germline ends came to 10 bases. Germline V gives CDR1 LGHDT, CDR2 YNNKEL (reference sequence). The CDR3 extends over 14 amino acids. The chain's CDR3 is CASSQVVGSYGYTF. CDR3 in DNA: TGTGCCAGCAGCCAAGTTGTGGGGAGCTATGGCTACACCTTC.

J is TRBJ1-1 and V is TRBV28; 9 positions match TRBD1. The germline CDR1 and CDR2 sequences are MDHEN and SYDVKM. CDR3 size: 13 residues. V shed 6 bases, J shed 6 bases, and the junction held 5 bases outside the gene matches. CDR3 in DNA: TGTGCCAGCAGCTTGACAGGGGGGGCTGAAGCTTTCTTT. This sequence encodes CASSLTGGAEAFF.